A single T cell receptor (beta chain) is shown here with its context. This sample was taken from a study of cytomegalovirus exposure and HLA in healthy donors. Amplification used 60 Vbeta primers and 13 Jbeta primers. Only in-frame clones appear in the TCRdb table, and some are missing; sequencing was by immunoSEQ multiplex PCR. The table has 100,000 to 120,000 clones, approximately 80% seen once. Per the germline V gene, CDR1 is SGHDT and CDR2 is YYEEEE. CDR3 size: 13 residues. Trimming shortened V by 5 bases and J by 9 bases, and 12 bases separated the two germline ends. The genes are TRBV5-6 and TRBJ1-6; D not certain. The origin of this receptor is a woman in her twenties or thirties in good health and CMV-seropositive. What was sequenced was PBMCs. CDR3 nucleotide sequence: TGTGCCAGCAGTGGAGGGAGTGTTTCACCCCTCCACTTT. Translating it yields CASSGGSVSPLHF.